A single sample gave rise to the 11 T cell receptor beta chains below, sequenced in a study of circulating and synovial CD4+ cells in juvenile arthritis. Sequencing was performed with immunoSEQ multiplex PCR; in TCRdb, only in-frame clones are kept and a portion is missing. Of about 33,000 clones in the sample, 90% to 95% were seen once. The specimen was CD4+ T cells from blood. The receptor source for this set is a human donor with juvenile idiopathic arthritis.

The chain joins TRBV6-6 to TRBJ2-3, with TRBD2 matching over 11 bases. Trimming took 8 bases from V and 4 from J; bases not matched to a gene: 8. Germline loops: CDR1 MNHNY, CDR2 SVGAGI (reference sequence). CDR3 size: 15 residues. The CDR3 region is CASGLSGGASDTQYF. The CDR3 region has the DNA TGTGCCAGCGGCCTTAGCGGGGGGGCCTCAGATACGCAGTATTTT.

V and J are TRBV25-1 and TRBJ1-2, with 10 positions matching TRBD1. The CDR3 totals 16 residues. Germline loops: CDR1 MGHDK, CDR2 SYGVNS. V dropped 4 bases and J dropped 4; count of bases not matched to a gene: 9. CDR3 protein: CASSGTPGQGSYGYTF. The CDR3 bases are TGTGCCAGCAGTGGTACTCCGGGACAGGGGTCCTATGGCTACACCTTC.

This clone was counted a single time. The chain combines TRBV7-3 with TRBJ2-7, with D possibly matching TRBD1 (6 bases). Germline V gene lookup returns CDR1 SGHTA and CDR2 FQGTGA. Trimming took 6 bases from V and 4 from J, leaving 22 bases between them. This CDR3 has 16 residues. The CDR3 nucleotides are TGTGCCAGCAGTCCTGACGTAAACAGGGTTTGGTACGAGCAGTACTTC. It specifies CASSPDVNRVWYEQYF.

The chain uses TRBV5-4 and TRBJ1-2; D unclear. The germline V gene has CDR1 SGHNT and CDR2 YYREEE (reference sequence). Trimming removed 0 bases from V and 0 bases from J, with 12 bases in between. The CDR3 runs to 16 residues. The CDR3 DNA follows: TGTGCCAGCAGCTTGGACAGCGGGTTAGCTAACTATGGCTACACCTTC. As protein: CASSLDSGLANYGYTF.

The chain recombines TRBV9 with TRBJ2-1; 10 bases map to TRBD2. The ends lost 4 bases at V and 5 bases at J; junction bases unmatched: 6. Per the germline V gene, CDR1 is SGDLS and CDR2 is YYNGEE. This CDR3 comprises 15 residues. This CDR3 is CASSPRTSGDNEQFF. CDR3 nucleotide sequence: TGTGCCAGCAGCCCCCGGACTAGCGGAGACAATGAGCAGTTCTTC.

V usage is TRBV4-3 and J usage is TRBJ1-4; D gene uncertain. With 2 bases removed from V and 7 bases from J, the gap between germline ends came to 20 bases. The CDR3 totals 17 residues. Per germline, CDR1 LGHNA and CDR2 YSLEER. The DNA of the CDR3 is TGCGCCAGCAGCCAAAGTAAGAGGTGGTACGTGAGTGAAAAACTGTTTTTT. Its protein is CASSQSKRWYVSEKLFF.

The CDR3 spells CASSLRTGQGTDTQYF. Written as DNA, the CDR3 is TGTGCCAGCAGCCTCAGGACAGGCCAGGGCACAGATACGCAGTATTTT. V and J are TRBV4-2 and TRBJ2-3, with 7 bases lining up with TRBD1. Unmatched junction bases numbered 8, after V lost 4 bases and J lost 1 base. The CDR3 consists of 16 residues. Per germline, CDR1 LGHNA and CDR2 YNFKEQ.

CDR3 residues: CASSQAVQETQYF. The CDR3 bases are TGCGCCAGCAGCCAAGCCGTCCAAGAGACCCAGTACTTC. The V call is TRBV4-1, the J call TRBJ2-5; D unresolved. Trimming pared 1 base from V and 1 base from J, leaving 4 bases between. Germline CDR1 is MGHRA and CDR2 is YSYEKL. CDR3 length: 13 amino acids.

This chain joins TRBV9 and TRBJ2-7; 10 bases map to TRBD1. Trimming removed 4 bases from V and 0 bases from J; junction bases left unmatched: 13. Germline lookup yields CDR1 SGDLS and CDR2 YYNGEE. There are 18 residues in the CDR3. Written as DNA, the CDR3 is TGTGCCAGCAGCCCCGCCGGGACAGGGGTCATGAGCTCCTACGAGCAGTACTTC. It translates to CASSPAGTGVMSSYEQYF.

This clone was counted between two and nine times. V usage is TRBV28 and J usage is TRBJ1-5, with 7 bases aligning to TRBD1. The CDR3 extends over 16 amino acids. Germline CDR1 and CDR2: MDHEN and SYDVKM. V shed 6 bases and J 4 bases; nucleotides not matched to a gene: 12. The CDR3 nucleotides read TGTGCCAGCAGGGATGATAGCGGGACAGTGAATCAGCCCCAGCATTTT. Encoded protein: CASRDDSGTVNQPQHF.

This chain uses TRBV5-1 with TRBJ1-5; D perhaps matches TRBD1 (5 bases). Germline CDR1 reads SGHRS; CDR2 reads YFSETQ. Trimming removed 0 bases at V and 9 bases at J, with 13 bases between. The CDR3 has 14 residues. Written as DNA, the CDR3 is TGCGCCAGCAGCTTGGCCGGGGGGGATCGGCCCCAGCATTTT. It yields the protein CASSLAGGDRPQHF. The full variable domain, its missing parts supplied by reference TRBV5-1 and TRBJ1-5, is KAGVTQTPRYLIKTRGQQVTLSCSPISGHRSVSWYQQTPGQGLQFLFEYFSETQRNKGNFPGRFSGRQFSNSRSEMNVSTLELGDSALYLCASSLAGGDRPQHFGDGTRLSIL.